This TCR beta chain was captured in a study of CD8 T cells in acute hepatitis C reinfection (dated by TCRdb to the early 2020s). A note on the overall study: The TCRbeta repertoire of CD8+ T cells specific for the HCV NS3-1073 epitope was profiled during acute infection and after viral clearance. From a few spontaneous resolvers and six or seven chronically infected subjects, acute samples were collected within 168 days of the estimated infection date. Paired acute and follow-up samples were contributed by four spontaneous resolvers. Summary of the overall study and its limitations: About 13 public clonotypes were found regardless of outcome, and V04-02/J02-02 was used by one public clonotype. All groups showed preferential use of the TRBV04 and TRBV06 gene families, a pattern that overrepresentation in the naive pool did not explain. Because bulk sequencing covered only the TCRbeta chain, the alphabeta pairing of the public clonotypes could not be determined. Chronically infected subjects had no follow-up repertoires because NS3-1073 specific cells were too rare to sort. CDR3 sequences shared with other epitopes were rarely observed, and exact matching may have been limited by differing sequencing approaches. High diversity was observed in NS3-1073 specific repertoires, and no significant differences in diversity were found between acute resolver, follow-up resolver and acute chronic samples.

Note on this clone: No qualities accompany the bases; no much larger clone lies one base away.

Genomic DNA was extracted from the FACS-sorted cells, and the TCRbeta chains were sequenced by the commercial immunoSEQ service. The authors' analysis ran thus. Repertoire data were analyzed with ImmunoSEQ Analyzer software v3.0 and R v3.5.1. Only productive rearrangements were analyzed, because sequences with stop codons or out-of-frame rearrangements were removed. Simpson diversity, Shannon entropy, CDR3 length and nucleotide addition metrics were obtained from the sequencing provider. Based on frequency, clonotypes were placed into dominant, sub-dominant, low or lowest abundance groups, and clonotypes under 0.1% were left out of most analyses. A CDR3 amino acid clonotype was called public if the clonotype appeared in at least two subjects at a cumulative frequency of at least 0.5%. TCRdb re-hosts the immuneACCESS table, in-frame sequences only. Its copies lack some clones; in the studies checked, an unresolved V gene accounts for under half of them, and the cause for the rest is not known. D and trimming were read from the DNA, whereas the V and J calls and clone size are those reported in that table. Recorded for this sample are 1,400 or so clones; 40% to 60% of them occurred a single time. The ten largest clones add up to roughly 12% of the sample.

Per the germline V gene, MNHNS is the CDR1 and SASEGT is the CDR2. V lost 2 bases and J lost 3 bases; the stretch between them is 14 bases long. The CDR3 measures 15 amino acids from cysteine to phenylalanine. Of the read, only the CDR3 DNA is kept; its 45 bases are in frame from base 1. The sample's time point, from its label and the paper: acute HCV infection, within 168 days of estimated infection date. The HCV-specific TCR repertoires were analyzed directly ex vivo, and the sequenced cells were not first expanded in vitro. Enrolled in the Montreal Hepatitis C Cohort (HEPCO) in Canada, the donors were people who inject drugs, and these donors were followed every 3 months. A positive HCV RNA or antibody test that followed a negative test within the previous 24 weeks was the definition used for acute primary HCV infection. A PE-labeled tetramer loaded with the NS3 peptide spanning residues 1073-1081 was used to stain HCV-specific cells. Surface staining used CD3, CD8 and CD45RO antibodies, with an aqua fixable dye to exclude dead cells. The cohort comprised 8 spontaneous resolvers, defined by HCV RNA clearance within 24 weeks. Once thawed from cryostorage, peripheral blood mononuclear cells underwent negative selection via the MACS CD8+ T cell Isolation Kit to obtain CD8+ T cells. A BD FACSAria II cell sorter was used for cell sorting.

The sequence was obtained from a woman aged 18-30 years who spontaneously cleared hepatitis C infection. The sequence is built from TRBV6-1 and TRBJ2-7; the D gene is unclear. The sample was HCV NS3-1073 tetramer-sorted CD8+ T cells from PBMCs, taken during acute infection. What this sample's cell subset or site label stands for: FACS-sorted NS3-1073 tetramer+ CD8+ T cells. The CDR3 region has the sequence CASSEIFQRHYEQYF. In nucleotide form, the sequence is TGTGCCAGCAGTGAAATTTTCCAGCGACACTACGAGCAGTACTTC.